Here is one T cell receptor beta chain with its context. The target of this receptor is not known. One junction end does not reproduce the germline sequence, and a read error may be involved. CD8 naive samples were CD45RO-negative cells positively selected for CCR7, giving a CD45RA+CCR7+ population that excluded TemRA cells. The donors were healthy, HIV-negative adults with no recently reported acute infections or vaccinations. Only Caucasian adults living in Nashville, Tennessee, USA were represented among the donors. Blood was obtained by leukapheresis, after which PBMCs were separated by Ficoll-Histopaque density gradient centrifugation and cryopreserved in liquid nitrogen vapor phase. Analytical flow cytometry was used to check the purity and quantity of each magnetically sorted T cell population. Each sorted fraction had its genomic DNA isolated and then quantified by UV absorbance on a Nanodrop 2000c.

This sample stems from a study of shared clonotypes between healthy human individuals (dated by TCRdb to 2018 to 2021). The study in broad terms: A couple of women and three men aged 18 to 49 years were included in the cohort. For each donor, CD4 naive and CD4 memory were each given three plates, CD8 naive was given two plates, and CD8 memory was given one plate. The study deeply sequenced blood TCR repertoires of about five healthy adults to estimate repertoire size and the extent of clonotype sharing between individuals. To increase sequencing depth and limit assay-specific biases, different laboratories used diverse techniques to prepare libraries and sequence TCR repertoires. Leukapheresis yielded between about 0.85 and 9 billion PBMCs per donor.

The germline V gene (reference sequence) yields SSHAT for CDR1 and FNYEAQ for CDR2. The CDR3 goes from the cysteine to the phenylalanine over 14 residues. Only the CDR3 portion is preserved as DNA: 42 bases, with reading frame beginning at the first base. Using the deep immunoSEQ assay, TCR CDR3 regions were amplified from genomic DNA by multiplex PCR. Genomic DNA extracted from each cell subset was distributed evenly over all wells of several immunoSEQ 96-well plates, and each plate served as one replicate. For sorted subsets, 150 to 250 ng genomic DNA, equal to 30,000 or so T cell genomes, was loaded into each replicate PCR. The purified libraries were quantified using a Qubit 3.0 fluorometer, sized with a Bioanalyzer 2100, and then quantified again using the KAPA Library Quantification kit. Every immunoSEQ 96-well plate was sequenced on a separate single-read 150-cycle Illumina NextSeq 550 flow cell. As for the authors' bioinformatics: The immunoSEQ output contained only junctional sequences without quality scores, so filtering could not match that applied to full-length reads. To assign V/J genes and CDR3, sequences were annotated against IMGT germline references using PyIR, a Python wrapper for IgBLAST v1.9. Any read was removed if the V/J assignment was weak (E-value above 1e-6), the CDR3 was missing, or the read contained stop codons, out-of-frame junctions, or ambiguous translated residues. A V3J clonotype was defined by an identical inferred V gene, J gene, and CDR3 amino acid sequence. Percentage overlap between repertoires was computed as shared unique clonotypes divided by the size of the smaller repertoire. Richness of each repertoire was evaluated using RTK rarefaction, the Chao1 estimator, and Recon v2.1 estimates of unobserved clonotypes. Generation probabilities for all TCRbeta clonotypes obtained by the gDNA method from a few donors were computed using OLGA. TCRdb carries this immuneACCESS record with in-frame sequences only. Its versions omit some clonotypes, under half of them owing to an unresolved V gene in the studies checked, with the rest unexplained. That table supplies the V and J calls and clone size; D and trimming were determined from the DNA. In all, the sample holds roughly 810,000 clones, and about 96% of those were seen once. The ten biggest clones cover less than 0.25% of the sample.

General conclusions and limits of the study: The small number of donors limited the genetic and exposure-history diversity represented. Estimated clonotype richness was generally larger for naive than for memory subsets. Clonotypes shared by all four sorted-subset donors showed higher generation probabilities than non-shared clonotypes. Sampling was restricted to blood, and TCR repertoires in tissues likely differ from the TCR repertoires found in blood. Pairwise subsampling led to the expectation that sequencing depth would affect the degree of clonotype sharing among donors. Incomplete sequencing was indicated by rarefaction of sorted-subset datasets, despite the large sequencing depth. When a handful of donors were compared, the shared fraction of clonotypes was about 5.4% for naive CD4, 3% to 4% for naive CD8, 2.3% for memory CD4, and roughly 0.43% for memory CD8.

The sequence links TRBV7-7 to TRBJ1-1; the D gene remains uncertain. The TCR sequence derives from a man aged 25-40 years in good health. The source material was naive CD8+ T cells sorted from blood. Reading the label with the study, this specimen's cell subset or site is: CD45RA+CCR7+. The CDR3 region reads CASSLDGENTEAFF. Read as DNA, the sequence is TGTGCTAGCAGCTTGGACGGAGAGAACACTGAAGCTTTCTTT.